The T cell receptor (beta chain) described here comes from a study of T cell responses to AZD1222 COVID-19 vaccine. The germline V gene has CDR1 SGHAT and CDR2 FQDESV (reference sequence). With 5 bases removed from V and 7 bases from J, the gap between germline ends came to 18 bases. This CDR3 is built from 15 residues. Assay used: immunoSEQ multiplex PCR; TCRdb lists only in-frame clones, some missing. The sample carries fewer than 130,000 clones, around 93% recorded once. Findings of the study overall: Once two AZD1222 doses were given, Spike-specific TCR breadth and depth went up. Researchers took repertoire samples only after the peak T cell response had come.

As to this clone: Its antigen is as yet unknown.

This TCR derives from an adult in good health. This chain joins TRBV11-1 and TRBJ2-1; tentatively, D is TRBD2 (6 bases). The starting material was peripheral blood, obtained on day 0 of AZD1222 vaccination. The CDR3 region has the DNA TGTGCCAGCAGCGGGCGCGGGGCCCAGGAGAATGAGCAGTTCTTC. Protein sequence: CASSGRGAQENEQFF. Full variable domain (remainder filled in from reference TRBV11-1 and TRBJ2-1): EAEVAQSPRYKITEKSQAVAFWCDPISGHATLYWYRQILGQGPELLVQFQDESVVDDSQLPKDRFSAERLKGVDSTLKIQPAELGDSAMYLCASSGRGAQENEQFFGPGTRLTVL.